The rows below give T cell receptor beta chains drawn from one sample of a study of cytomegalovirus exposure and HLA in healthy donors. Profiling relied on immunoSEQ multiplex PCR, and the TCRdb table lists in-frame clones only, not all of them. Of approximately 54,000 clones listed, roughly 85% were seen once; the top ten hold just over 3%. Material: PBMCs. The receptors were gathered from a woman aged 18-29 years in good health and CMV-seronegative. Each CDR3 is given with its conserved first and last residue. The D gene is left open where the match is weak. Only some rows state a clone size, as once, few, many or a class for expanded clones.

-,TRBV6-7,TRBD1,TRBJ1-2,TGTGCCAGCAGTCAACAGGGGCGCAGGGGGATTGGCTACACCTTC,CASSQQGRRGIGYTF
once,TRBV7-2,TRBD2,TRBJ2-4,TGTGCCAGCAGCTTACGGCCTAGCGGGAGCGTAGCCAAAAACATTCAGTACTTC,CASSLRPSGSVAKNIQYF
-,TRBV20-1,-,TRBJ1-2,TGCAGTGCTGGGGAGGCCTATGGCTACACCTTC,CSAGEAYGYTF
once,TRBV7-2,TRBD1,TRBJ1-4,TGTGCCAGCAGCTTAGGGGGGACAGCAAATGAAAAACTGTTTTTT,CASSLGGTANEKLFF
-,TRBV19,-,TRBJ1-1,TGTGCCAGTAGTATAGAAGCGGGGAGGAACACTGAAGCTTTCTTT,CASSIEAGRNTEAFF
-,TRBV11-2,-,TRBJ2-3,TGTGCCAGCAGCTTAATAGGGAGCAGCACAGATACGCAGTATTTT,CASSLIGSSTDTQYF
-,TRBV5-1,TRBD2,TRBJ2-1,TGCGCCAGCAGCTTGGGACTAGCGGGAGGGGCGAGCTCCTACAATGAGCAGTTCTTC,CASSLGLAGGASSYNEQFF
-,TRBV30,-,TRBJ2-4,TGTGCCTGGATCATCGCGGTGCCCCCAAACAAAAACATTCAGTACTTC,CAWIIAVPPNKNIQYF
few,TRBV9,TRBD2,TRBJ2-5,TGTGCCAGCAGCGTAGGCCCGGGAGGGGAGGAGACCCAGTACTTC,CASSVGPGGEETQYF
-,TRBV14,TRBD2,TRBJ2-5,TGTGCCAGCAGCCTCAAAGGACTAGTTGAAGAGACCCAGTACTTC,CASSLKGLVEETQYF
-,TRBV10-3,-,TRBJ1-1,TGTGCCATACAGGGCCAAGGGGCTGAAGCTTTCTTT,CAIQGQGAEAFF